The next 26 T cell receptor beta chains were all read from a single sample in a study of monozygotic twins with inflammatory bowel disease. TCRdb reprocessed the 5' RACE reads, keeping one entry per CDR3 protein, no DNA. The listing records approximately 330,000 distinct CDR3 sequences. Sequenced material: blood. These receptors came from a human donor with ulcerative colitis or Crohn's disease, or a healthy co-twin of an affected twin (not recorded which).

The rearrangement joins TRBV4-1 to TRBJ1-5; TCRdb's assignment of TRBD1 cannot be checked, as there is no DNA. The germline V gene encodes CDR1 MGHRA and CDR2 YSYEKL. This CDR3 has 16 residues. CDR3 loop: CASSHQGAPGNQPQHF.

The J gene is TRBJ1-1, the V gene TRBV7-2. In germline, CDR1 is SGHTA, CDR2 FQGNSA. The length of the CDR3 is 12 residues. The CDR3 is CASSPRGPEAFF.

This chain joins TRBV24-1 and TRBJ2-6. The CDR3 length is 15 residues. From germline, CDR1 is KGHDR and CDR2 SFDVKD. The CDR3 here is CATSDYRSGANVLTF.

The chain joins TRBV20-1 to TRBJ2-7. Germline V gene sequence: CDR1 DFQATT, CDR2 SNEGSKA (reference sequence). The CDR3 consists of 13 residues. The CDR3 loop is CSARGRNSYEQYF.

This CDR3 is CASSLQGGSYNEQFF. The V and J genes are TRBV6-2 or TRBV6-3 and TRBJ2-1. From germline, CDR1 is MNHEY and CDR2 SVGEGT. CDR3 size: 15 residues.

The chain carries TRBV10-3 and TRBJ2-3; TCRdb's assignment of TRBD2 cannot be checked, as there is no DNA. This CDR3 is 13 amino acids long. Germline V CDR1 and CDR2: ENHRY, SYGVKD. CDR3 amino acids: CAIRGGVTDTQYF.

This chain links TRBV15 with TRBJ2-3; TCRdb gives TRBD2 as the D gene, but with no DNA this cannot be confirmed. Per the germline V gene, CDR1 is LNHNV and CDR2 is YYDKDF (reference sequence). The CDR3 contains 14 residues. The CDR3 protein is CATHPGLVADTQYF.

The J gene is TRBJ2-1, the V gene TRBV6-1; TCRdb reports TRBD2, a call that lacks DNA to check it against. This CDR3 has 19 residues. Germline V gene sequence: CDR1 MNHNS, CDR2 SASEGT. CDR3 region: CASTPHLSGGPQTYNEQFF.

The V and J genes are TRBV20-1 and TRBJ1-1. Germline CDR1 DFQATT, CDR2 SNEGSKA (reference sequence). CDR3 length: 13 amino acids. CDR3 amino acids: CSARDPSNTEAFF.

The CDR3 here is CSASGLAGANYEQYF. This chain joins TRBV20-1 and TRBJ2-7; TCRdb indicates TRBD2, and absent DNA this call remains unverified. The CDR3 spans 15 residues. The germline V gene has CDR1 DFQATT and CDR2 SNEGSKA (reference sequence).

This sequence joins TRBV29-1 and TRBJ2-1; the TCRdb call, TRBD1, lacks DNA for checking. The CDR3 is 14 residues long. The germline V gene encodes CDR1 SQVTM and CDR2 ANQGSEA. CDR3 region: CSVEPGVGSDEQFF.

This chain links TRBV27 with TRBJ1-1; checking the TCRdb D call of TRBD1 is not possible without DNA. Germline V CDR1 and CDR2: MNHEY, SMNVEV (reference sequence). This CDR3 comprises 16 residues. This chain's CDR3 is CASSLLGTVENTEAFF.

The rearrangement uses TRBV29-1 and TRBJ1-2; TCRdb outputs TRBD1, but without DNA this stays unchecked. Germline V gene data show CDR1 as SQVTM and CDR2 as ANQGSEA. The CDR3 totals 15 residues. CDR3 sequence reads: CSVTDRTSPNYGYTF.

The CDR3: CSARSGQGSEKLFF. This sequence joins TRBV20-1 and TRBJ1-4; TCRdb calls TRBD1, which cannot be checked without DNA. This CDR3 region has 14 residues. Looked up from germline, CDR1 is DFQATT and CDR2 is SNEGSKA (reference sequence).

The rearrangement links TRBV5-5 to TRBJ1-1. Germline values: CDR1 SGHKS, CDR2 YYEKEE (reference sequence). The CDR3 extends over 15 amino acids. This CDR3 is CASSLYGTGNTEAFF. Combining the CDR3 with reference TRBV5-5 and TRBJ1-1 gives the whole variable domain DAGVTQSPTHLIKTRGQQVTLRCSPISGHKSVSWYQQVLGQGPQFIFQYYEKEERGRGNFPDRFSARQFPNYSSELNVNALLLGDSALYLCASSLYGTGNTEAFFGQGTRLTVV.

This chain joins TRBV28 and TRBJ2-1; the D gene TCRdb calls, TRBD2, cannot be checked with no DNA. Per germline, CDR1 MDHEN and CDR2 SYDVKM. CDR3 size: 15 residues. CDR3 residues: CASEIGGLSYNEQFF.

The chain's CDR3 is CAWGQTNTEAFF. This chain uses TRBV30 with TRBJ1-1; TCRdb's assignment of TRBD1 cannot be checked, as there is no DNA. Germline V gives CDR1 GTSNPN, CDR2 SVGIG (reference sequence). The CDR3 length is 12 residues.

The CDR3 is CAIKGTAMYEQYF. This chain uses TRBV10-3 with TRBJ2-7. The length of the CDR3 is 13 residues. Looked up from germline, CDR1 is ENHRY and CDR2 is SYGVKD.

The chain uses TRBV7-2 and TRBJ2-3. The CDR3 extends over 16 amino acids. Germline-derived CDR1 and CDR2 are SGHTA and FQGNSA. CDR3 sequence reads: CASSPTDVRSTDTQYF. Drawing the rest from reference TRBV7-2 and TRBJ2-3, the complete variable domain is GAGVSQSPSNKVTEKGKDVELRCDPISGHTALYWYRQSLGQGLEFLIYFQGNSAPDKSGLPSDRFSAERTGGSVSTLTIQRTQQEDSAVYLCASSPTDVRSTDTQYFGPGTRLTVL.

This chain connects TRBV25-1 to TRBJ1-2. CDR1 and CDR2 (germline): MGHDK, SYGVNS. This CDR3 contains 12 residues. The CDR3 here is CASSESAYGYTF.

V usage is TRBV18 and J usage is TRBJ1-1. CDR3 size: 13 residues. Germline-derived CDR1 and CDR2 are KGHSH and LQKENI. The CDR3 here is CASSPPENTEAFF.

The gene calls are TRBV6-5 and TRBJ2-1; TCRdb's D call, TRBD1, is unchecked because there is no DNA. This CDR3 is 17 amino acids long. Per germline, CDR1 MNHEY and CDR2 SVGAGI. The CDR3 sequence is CASSYSISRLLVNEQFF.

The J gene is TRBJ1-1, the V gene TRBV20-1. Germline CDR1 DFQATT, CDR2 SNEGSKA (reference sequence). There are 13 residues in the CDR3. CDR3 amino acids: CSARRDLNTEAFF.

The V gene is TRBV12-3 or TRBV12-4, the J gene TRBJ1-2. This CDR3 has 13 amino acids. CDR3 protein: CASSLAHLRPDTF.

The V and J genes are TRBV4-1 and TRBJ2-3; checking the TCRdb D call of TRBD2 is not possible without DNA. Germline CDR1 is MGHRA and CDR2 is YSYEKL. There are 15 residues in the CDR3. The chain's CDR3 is CASSGLAVDGDTQYF.

The CDR3 here is CASSKSENTEAFF. The chain combines TRBV6-2 or TRBV6-3 with TRBJ1-1. CDR3 size: 13 residues. In germline, CDR1 is MNHEY, CDR2 SVGEGT.